A selection of T cell receptor beta chains follows, all from one sample in a study of blood T cell repertoires in COVID-19. Sequencing was performed with immunoSEQ multiplex PCR; in TCRdb, only in-frame clones are kept and a portion is missing. The repertoire holds around 68,000 clones, with roughly 82% as singletons. The source material was peripheral blood. These receptors originate from an older man with active COVID-19. Both conserved end residues are part of each CDR3.

v_gene	j_gene	CDR3aa
TRBV9	TRBJ2-5	CASSGRQGEGQYF
TRBV9	TRBJ1-6	CASSVDGEGGSPLHF
TRBV6-5	TRBJ2-5	CASSLLAGGPETQYF
TRBV19	TRBJ2-7	CASSRGPAYEQYF
TRBV4-3	TRBJ2-3	CASSQEVIGGEDTQYF
TRBV4-2	TRBJ1-1	CASSQAGQQRMNTEAFF
TRBV14	TRBJ2-1	CASSTGTGMNEQFF
TRBV6-5	TRBJ1-5	CASSLQQAFPRHF
TRBV3-1/TRBV3-2	TRBJ2-4	CASSQERVGKNIQYF
TRBV7-2	TRBJ2-1	CASSLETRGVGEQFF
TRBV29-1	TRBJ1-1	CSVGQGRNTEAFF
TRBV6-5	TRBJ1-1	CASSYKTAPNTEAFF
TRBV4-3	TRBJ2-1	CASSQGTGGFYNEQFF
TRBV6-1	TRBJ1-1	CASSEDRGDTEAFF
TRBV1	TRBJ1-6	CTSSQTWTGFPSPLHF
TRBV4-3	TRBJ1-2	CASSQNGAIQGNGYTF
TRBV7-2	TRBJ2-1	CASSLRTSGRMEQFF
TRBV5-6	TRBJ2-3	CASSSGTLRGTDTQYF
TRBV5-1	TRBJ2-3	CASSLKPRQGSSSTDTQYF
TRBV27	TRBJ1-2	CASSLSGGQASYGYTF
TRBV7-2	TRBJ2-5	CASSFDAAQRGTQYF
TRBV7-2	TRBJ1-2	CASSQDRANYGYTF
TRBV19	TRBJ1-1	CASKGTGGISEAFF
TRBV6-1	TRBJ2-7	CASSEAPGGSDEQYF
TRBV11-1	TRBJ1-2	CASSFRVIDGYTF
TRBV24-1	TRBJ1-2	CATSPKGTGRYGYTF
TRBV5-6	TRBJ1-4	CASGGQTNEKLFF
TRBV11-2	TRBJ2-5	CASSTMGGTQETQYF
TRBV28	TRBJ2-7	CASSFTPLNSGRRSEQYF
TRBV7-9	TRBJ2-1	CASSFTGLAGNEQFF
TRBV12-3/TRBV12-4	TRBJ2-7	CASSLSGYEQYF
TRBV5-1	TRBJ1-2	CASSLQGNYGYTF
TRBV7-2	TRBJ1-1	CASSWTWGGNTEAFF
TRBV20-1	TRBJ2-3	CSASRILWGGRPSPDTQYF
TRBV7-2	TRBJ1-1	CASSLATGGAEAFF
TRBV28	TRBJ1-5	CASSPGTGLNQPQHF
TRBV6-2/TRBV6-3	TRBJ1-1	CASSDPGQGHTEAFF
TRBV30	TRBJ1-1	CAWRVQVNTEAFF
TRBV7-9	TRBJ2-7	CASSDPRQGVYEQYF
TRBV6-5	TRBJ2-3	CAVRQSSTDTQYF
TRBV4-3	TRBJ2-7	CASSRVAASYEQYF
TRBV28	TRBJ2-1	CASSSGGRANEQFF